This entry lists 30 T cell receptor beta chains sequenced from one sample in a study of cytomegalovirus exposure and HLA in healthy donors. Primers for the PCR totalled 60 Vbeta and 13 Jbeta. The table came from immunoSEQ multiplex PCR; TCRdb's copy has only in-frame clones and leaves some out. The sample has tens of thousands of clones, 60% to 80% seen once. Sequences were obtained from PBMCs. These receptors all stem from a woman aged 50 to 65 in good health and CMV-seropositive.

The genes are TRBV29-1 and TRBJ2-3; D might be TRBD1 (6 bases). CDR3 size: 13 residues. Germline CDR1 SQVTM, CDR2 ANQGSEA. V was pared by 6 bases and J by 0 bases, with 10 bases between. The CDR3, as DNA: TGCAGCGTGGACAGCCCTAGCACAGATACGCAGTATTTT. The encoded protein is CSVDSPSTDTQYF.

DNA of the CDR3: TGTGCCTGGAGTGTAGCACCCGTCTCTGGAAACACCATATATTTT. Translating it yields CAWSVAPVSGNTIYF. The chain is built from TRBV30 and TRBJ1-3; D unclear. The CDR3 loop spans 15 amino acids. The V end lost 0 bases, the J end lost 0 bases, and 9 bases lay between the germline ends. Germline V gene data show CDR1 as GTSNPN and CDR2 as SVGIG (reference sequence).

This clone was seen once. The rearrangement joins TRBV5-6 to TRBJ2-5; 11 nucleotides align to TRBD2. The germline V gene encodes CDR1 SGHDT and CDR2 YYEEEE. The CDR3 covers 16 residues. Trimming at V came to 1 base and at J to 7 bases, leaving 9 bases not matched to a gene. This CDR3 is CASSLRGLAEGRTQYF. CDR3 DNA sequence: TGTGCCAGCAGCTTGAGGGGACTAGCGGAGGGAAGGACCCAGTACTTC.

The chain carries TRBV5-4 and TRBJ2-2; the D is unclear. This CDR3 contains 15 residues. V was cut by 2 bases and J by 1 base, with 9 bases left in between. From germline, CDR1 is SGHNT and CDR2 YYREEE (reference sequence). This chain's CDR3 is CASSFAVRNTGELFF. CDR3 sequence (DNA): TGTGCCAGCAGCTTCGCGGTTAGGAACACCGGGGAGCTGTTTTTT.

This chain connects TRBV7-2 to TRBJ2-2; tentative D call: TRBD2 (5 bases). The ends were cut back, 7 bases at V and 6 bases at J, with 9 bases in the middle. The CDR3 consists of 12 residues. In germline, CDR1 is SGHTA, CDR2 FQGNSA. Here the CDR3 reads CASKLGAGELFF. The DNA for the CDR3 is TGTGCCAGCAAACTGGGAGCCGGGGAGCTGTTTTTT.

The chain is built from TRBV29-1 and TRBJ2-5, with TRBD2 identical over 9 bases. The CDR3 length is 15 residues. Germline CDR1 reads SQVTM; CDR2 reads ANQGSEA. The V gene end was trimmed by 4 bases and the J gene end by 2 bases; junction bases not matched to a gene: 8. The CDR3 loop reads CSVGRRLAEQETQYF. In DNA, the CDR3 is TGCAGCGTTGGGCGCAGACTAGCGGAACAAGAGACCCAGTACTTC.

V usage is TRBV6-1 and J usage is TRBJ2-7, with D unclear. The germline V and J ends were trimmed by 3 bases and 2 bases, with 8 bases remaining between them. Germline-derived CDR1 and CDR2 are MNHNS and SASEGT. This CDR3 has 13 residues. CDR3 bases: TGTGCCAGCAGTGATCAGGTGGCCTACGAGCAGTACTTC. This codes for CASSDQVAYEQYF.

This rearrangement joins TRBV7-9 to TRBJ1-1; tentative D call: TRBD1 (6 bases). The V end was cut by 5 bases, the J end by 1 base, with 11 bases between. CDR1 and CDR2 (germline): SEHNR, FQNEAQ (reference sequence). The CDR3 spans 14 residues. As DNA, the CDR3 is TGTGCCAGCAGCCTCGACAGGAAGAACACTGAAGCTTTCTTT. Residues: CASSLDRKNTEAFF. The variable domain in full, completed from reference TRBV7-9 and TRBJ1-1, reads DTGVSQNPRHKITKRGQNVTFRCDPISEHNRLYWYRQTLGQGPEFLTYFQNEAQLEKSRLLSDRFSAERPKGSFSTLEIQRTEQGDSAMYLCASSLDRKNTEAFFGQGTRLTVV.

This clone has only a few counts. The CDR3 nucleotides read TGTGCCAGCAGTGACTCTGGCCTAGCGGGGGATGAGCAGTTCTTC. Its protein is CASSDSGLAGDEQFF. The chain uses TRBV6-4 and TRBJ2-1, with 10 bases matching TRBD2. The V gene end was trimmed by 0 bases and the J gene end by 8 bases; junction bases not matched to a gene: 4. The germline CDR1 and CDR2 sequences are MRHNA and SNTAGT. The CDR3 loop spans 15 amino acids.

This chain links TRBV10-3 with TRBJ2-2; D uncertain. The germline gives CDR1 ENHRY, CDR2 SYGVKD. The CDR3 runs 14 residues. Trimming took 2 bases from V and 6 from J, leaving 10 bases between them. CDR3 sequence: CAISEPTSAGELFF. In nucleotides, the CDR3 is TGTGCCATCAGTGAGCCCACATCTGCCGGGGAGCTGTTTTTT.

The chain joins TRBV7-3 to TRBJ1-2, with D tentatively TRBD1 (6 bases). CDR1 SGHTA and CDR2 FQGTGA come from the germline V gene. Trimming cost V 0 bases and J 8 bases, with 19 bases left between them. The CDR3 has 16 residues. CDR3 sequence reads: CASSLTPLQGAGGYTF. In DNA form, the CDR3 reads TGTGCCAGCAGCTTAACCCCCCTACAGGGCGCTGGAGGCTACACCTTC. The full variable domain, in which reference TRBV7-3 and TRBJ1-2 provide the parts outside the CDR3, is GAGVSQTPSNKVTEKGKYVELRCDPISGHTALYWYRQSLGQGPEFLIYFQGTGAADDSGLPNDRFFAVRPEGSVSTLKIQRTERGDSAVYLCASSLTPLQGAGGYTFGSGTRLTVV.

V gene TRBV7-6 combines with J gene TRBJ2-1; D not resolved. The V gene's germline CDR1 is SGHVS and CDR2 FNYEAQ. V lost 3 bases to trimming and J lost 6 bases, with 3 bases between them. The length of the CDR3 is 11 residues. CDR3 sequence reads: CASSFSNEQFF. DNA of the CDR3: TGTGCCAGCAGCTTTAGCAATGAGCAGTTCTTC.

This chain uses TRBV28 with TRBJ1-2, with D unclear. The CDR3 totals 12 residues. Trimming stripped 2 bases from V and 7 bases from J, with 8 bases between. Per the germline V gene, CDR1 is MDHEN and CDR2 is SYDVKM. The CDR3: CASSLVRFGYTF. The CDR3 bases are TGTGCCAGCAGTTTAGTTCGGTTTGGCTACACCTTC.

This chain uses TRBV19 with TRBJ1-5, with 7 bases matching TRBD1. The CDR3 consists of 16 residues. Germline-derived CDR1 and CDR2 are LNHDA and SQIVND (reference sequence). J gave up 2 bases and V 7 bases, and 11 bases lay outside the gene matches. The DNA of the CDR3 is TGTGCCAGTACCACGACAGGGTCCTTAGGCAATCAGCCCCAGCATTTT. Its protein is CASTTTGSLGNQPQHF.

CDR3: CAWSKKGGVSYEQYF. The CDR3 bases are TGTGCCTGGAGCAAAAAAGGGGGCGTCTCCTACGAGCAGTACTTC. The chain couples TRBV30 to TRBJ2-7; 7 bases align to TRBD1. From germline, CDR1 is GTSNPN and CDR2 SVGIG (reference sequence). The CDR3 is 15 amino acids. The V and J ends lost 3 bases and 0 bases, in that order; junction bases with no gene match: 8.

J is TRBJ2-6 and V is TRBV2; D is uncertain. The CDR3 has 15 amino acids. V was cut by 0 bases and J by 1 base, with 4 bases left in between. The germline gives CDR1 SNHLY, CDR2 FYNNEI. The CDR3 region is CASSEARSGANVLTF. Written as DNA, the CDR3 is TGTGCCAGCAGTGAAGCGCGGTCTGGGGCCAACGTCCTGACTTTC.

The chain is built from TRBV10-1 and TRBJ2-1; 9 nucleotides agree with TRBD2. This CDR3 contains 16 residues. Germline V gene data show CDR1 as WNHNN and CDR2 as SYGVQD (reference sequence). V was clipped by 6 bases and J by 7 bases; unmatched bases: 13. This chain's CDR3 is CASSLTSGPRRNEQFF. The CDR3 coding sequence is TGCGCCAGCAGCTTGACTAGCGGTCCCCGTCGGAATGAGCAGTTCTTC.

In this sample, this clone turned up a few times. In the same sample, other DNA sequences code for this CDR3. CDR3 amino acids: CASSPRQNTEAFF. In DNA form, the CDR3 reads TGTGCCAGCAGCCCCCGACAGAACACTGAAGCTTTCTTT. The rearrangement joins TRBV9 to TRBJ1-1; D unresolved. Germline values: CDR1 SGDLS, CDR2 YYNGEE. Trimming stripped 4 bases from V and 1 base from J, with 8 bases between. This CDR3 is built from 13 residues.

The table lists this clone with a count of one. This chain links TRBV29-1 with TRBJ1-1, with TRBD1 matching over 10 bases. CDR3 size: 14 residues. V gave up 6 bases and J gave up 0 bases; unmatched junction bases: 4. Germline V gene sequence: CDR1 SQVTM, CDR2 ANQGSEA. The CDR3 region has the DNA TGCAGCGTGGGGACAGGGGTCATGAACACTGAAGCTTTCTTT. Translating gives CSVGTGVMNTEAFF.

The CDR3 loop is CASSLVRVGANVLTF. Here the CDR3 DNA reads TGTGCCAGCAGCTTAGTGAGAGTTGGGGCCAACGTCCTGACTTTC. The genes are TRBV7-2 and TRBJ2-6; unclear D gene. Germline lookup yields CDR1 SGHTA and CDR2 FQGNSA. Trimming took 1 base from V and 3 from J, leaving 7 bases between them. The CDR3 length is 15 residues.

This clone was observed a handful of times. The V gene is TRBV6-6, the J gene TRBJ2-2; a weak D match, TRBD2 (5 bases). There are 15 residues in the CDR3. V was cut by 4 bases and J by 0 bases, with 9 bases left in between. The germline V gene encodes CDR1 MNHNY and CDR2 SVGAGI (reference sequence). CDR3 DNA sequence: TGTGCCAGCAGTTGGGAGAGGGCGAACACCGGGGAGCTGTTTTTT. It codes for CASSWERANTGELFF.

The V and J genes are TRBV25-1 and TRBJ2-7, with D maybe TRBD1 (6 bases). CDR1 is MGHDK and CDR2 is SYGVNS in the germline V gene. The CDR3 has 15 residues. The V gene lost 2 bases and the J gene lost 2 bases, with 13 bases spanning the gap. CDR3 coding DNA: TGTGCCAGCAGTGAAAGAACAGGGCGGGCCTACGAGCAGTACTTC. Its translation: CASSERTGRAYEQYF.

This clone was picked up a small number of times. The gene calls are TRBV9 and TRBJ2-2, with TRBD2 matching over 9 bases. This CDR3 contains 15 residues. Germline assignment: CDR1 SGDLS and CDR2 YYNGEE. The V and J ends lost 4 bases and 5 bases, in that order; junction bases with no gene match: 6. The CDR3 sequence is CASSISGRGTGELFF. The CDR3 DNA sequence: TGTGCCAGCAGCATTAGCGGGAGAGGGACCGGGGAGCTGTTTTTT. Supplemented by reference TRBV9 and TRBJ2-2, the full variable domain reads DSGVTQTPKHLITATGQRVTLRCSPRSGDLSVYWYQQSLDQGLQFLIQYYNGEERAKGNILERFSAQQFPDLHSELNLSSLELGDSALYFCASSISGRGTGELFFGEGSRLTVL.

This clone occurred once. V and J are TRBV7-9 and TRBJ2-7, with 11 bases that match TRBD1. This CDR3 spans 15 amino acids. The V gene end was trimmed by 4 bases and the J gene end by 3 bases; junction bases not matched to a gene: 5. Germline assignment: CDR1 SEHNR and CDR2 FQNEAQ (reference sequence). The CDR3 here is CASSSGQGAFYEQYF. CDR3 bases: TGTGCCAGCAGCTCCGGACAGGGGGCGTTCTACGAGCAGTACTTC.

The genes are TRBV14 and TRBJ1-2; a weak D match, TRBD1 (6 bases). V was clipped by 2 bases and J by 5 bases, with 15 bases between them. The germline V gene encodes CDR1 SGHDN and CDR2 FVKESK. There are 15 residues in the CDR3. The CDR3 DNA reads TGTGCCAGCAGCCAACAGGGGACCATCCTTTATGGCTACACCTTC. It codes for CASSQQGTILYGYTF.

The chain is built from TRBV6-5 and TRBJ1-1, with TRBD1 identical over 9 bases. This CDR3 is 14 amino acids long. The trim removed 0 bases at V and 10 bases at J, leaving 6 bases unmatched. Germline CDR1 MNHEY, CDR2 SVGAGI. This CDR3 is CASSYSIAGQGAFF. The CDR3 nucleotides are TGTGCCAGCAGTTACTCGATAGCGGGACAGGGAGCTTTCTTT.

V gene TRBV9 combines with J gene TRBJ2-1; the match to TRBD2 covers 9 bases. CDR3 length: 15 amino acids. Germline V lookup: CDR1 SGDLS, CDR2 YYNGEE. V shed 4 bases, J shed 7 bases, and the junction held 9 bases outside the gene matches. The CDR3 nucleotides are TGTGCCAGCAGCCTCGGCGGGAGGGCCGAAAATGAGCAGTTCTTC. Translating gives CASSLGGRAENEQFF.

The V call is TRBV10-1, the J call TRBJ1-3; D uncertain. There are 14 residues in the CDR3. V lost 5 bases to trimming and J lost 3 bases, with 11 bases between them. CDR1 is WNHNN and CDR2 is SYGVQD in the germline V gene (reference sequence). The CDR3 DNA is TGCGCCAGCAGTCCCGACTCGGGTGGAAACACCATATATTTT. Amino acid sequence: CASSPDSGGNTIYF.

This chain links TRBV2 with TRBJ2-7; D perhaps matches TRBD2 (6 bases). This CDR3 is built from 12 residues. Trimming took off 5 bases at V and 3 bases at J, with 8 bases between the two ends. Germline CDR1 reads SNHLY; CDR2 reads FYNNEI. CDR3 nucleotides: TGTGCCAGCAGTCCGACTAGCTACGAGCAGTACTTC. Its protein is CASSPTSYEQYF.

V usage is TRBV15 and J usage is TRBJ1-1; D gene unclear. The CDR3 runs to 14 residues. Germline V lookup: CDR1 LNHNV, CDR2 YYDKDF (reference sequence). The V and J ends lost 1 base and 1 base respectively, with 7 bases between them. The DNA of the CDR3 is TGTGCCACCAGCAGAGGACTCCCGAACACTGAAGCTTTCTTT. Amino acid sequence: CATSRGLPNTEAFF.